This T cell receptor beta chain was identified in a study of blood T cell repertoires in COVID-19. On the study more broadly: Acute and convalescent COVID-19 samples came from the United States, Italy and Spain. The analysed material was cDNA or gDNA that came from T cells, B-cell-depleted T cells, or PBMCs.

In the authors' workflow: Quantification of nucleated cells was approximated via reference gene primer amplification. TCRdb's table, derived via immunoSEQ multiplex PCR, lists solely in-frame clones and lacks some. The V and J calls and clone size are taken from that table; D and trimming were inferred from the DNA. Altogether 200,000 to 250,000 clones are present, around 84% being singletons, with the ten largest covering roughly 18%. Trimming cost V 5 bases and J 6 bases; bases outside gene matches: 12. Germline CDR1 LNHDA, CDR2 SQIVND (reference sequence). This CDR3 is 15 amino acids long. This TCR came from a woman of 80 years or more with active or convalescent COVID-19. The rearrangement uses TRBV19 and TRBJ1-1, with 7 bases fitting TRBD1. Specimen: peripheral blood. The CDR3 protein is CASSSQTGWLAEAFF. CDR3 bases: TGTGCCAGTAGTTCGCAGACAGGGTGGTTAGCTGAAGCTTTCTTT.